A single sample gave rise to the 5 T cell receptor beta chains below, sequenced in a study of glioma-infiltrating T cells. The iRepertoire nested amplicon-rescue multiplex PCR amplified TCR alpha and beta CDR3s from RNA. TCRdb fed the multiplex PCR reads into MiXCR, producing one record per CDR3 protein. Of 93,000 or so distinct CDR3 sequences in the sample, 25% to 35% are singletons; the top ten hold 35% to 55%. Material for sequencing was glioma tissue, nonneoplastic brain tissue, or PBMCs (not recorded which). All receptors come from a human donor with low-grade glioma or glioblastoma, undergoing nonglioma brain surgery, or in good health (not recorded which).

As to this clonotype: A much larger clone differs by one base, so this may be a read error. This chain links TRBV18 with TRBJ1-5, with D maybe TRBD1 (6 bases). Between the trimmed V and J ends, which lost 6 bases and 4 bases, there was a span of 16 bases. The CDR3 contains 15 residues. CDR1 and CDR2 (germline): KGHSH, LQKENI. The CDR3 protein is CASSHSQGTNQPQHF. CDR3 nucleotides: TGTGCCAGCTCCCACTCTCAGGGGACAAATCAGCCCCAGCATTTT.

This clonotype was observed many times. The CDR3, as DNA: TGTGCCAGCAGCCTAGTGGGACAGACAGTGGTGGAGCAGTACTTC. Translation gives CASSLVGQTVVEQYF. This chain uses TRBV7-8 with TRBJ2-7; 7 bases align to TRBD1. The CDR3 runs to 15 residues. V shed 5 bases, J shed 7 bases, and the junction held 14 bases outside the gene matches. Germline values: CDR1 SGHVS, CDR2 FQNEAQ.

V is TRBV11-2 and J is TRBJ2-7, with 10 positions matching TRBD1. There are 16 residues in the CDR3. The germline gives CDR1 SGHAT, CDR2 FQNNGV. V shed 5 bases and J 5 bases; nucleotides not matched to a gene: 12. CDR3 in amino acids: CASSPQSFGTGDEQYF. The CDR3 DNA sequence: TGTGCCAGCAGCCCTCAGTCGTTCGGGACAGGGGACGAGCAGTACTTC.

This clonotype was recorded at least ten times. The rearrangement joins TRBV7-3 to TRBJ1-5, with 8 bases fitting TRBD1. Germline V lookup: CDR1 SGHTA, CDR2 FQGTGA. V lost 6 bases, J lost 4 bases, and 2 bases stayed unmatched. The CDR3 sequence is 13 residues long. CDR3 sequence reads: CASSQGANQPQHF. The CDR3 region has the DNA TGTGCCAGCAGTCAGGGGGCGAATCAGCCCCAGCATTTT.

A note on this clonotype: The junction shows a germline mismatch at one end, possibly a read error. V and J are TRBV12-3 or TRBV12-4 and TRBJ1-1, with D possibly TRBD1 on 6 matching bases. The CDR3 loop spans 14 amino acids. The CDR3 DNA follows: TGTGCCAGCAGTTTAGTGGGGGGCAGCACTGAAGCTTTATTT. Its protein product is CASSLVGGSTEALF.